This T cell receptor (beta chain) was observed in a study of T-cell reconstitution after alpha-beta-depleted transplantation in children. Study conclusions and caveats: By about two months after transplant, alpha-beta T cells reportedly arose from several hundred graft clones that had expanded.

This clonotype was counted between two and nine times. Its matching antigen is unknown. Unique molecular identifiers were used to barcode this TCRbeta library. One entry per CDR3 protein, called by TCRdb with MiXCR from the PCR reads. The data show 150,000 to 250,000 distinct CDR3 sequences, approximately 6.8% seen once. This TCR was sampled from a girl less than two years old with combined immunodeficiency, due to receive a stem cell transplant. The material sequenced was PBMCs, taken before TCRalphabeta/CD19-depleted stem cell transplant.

The CDR3 reads CASSLGPGPYNEQFF. The DNA of the CDR3 is TGTGCCAGCAGCTTGGGTCCGGGCCCCTACAATGAGCAGTTCTTC. The chain recombines TRBV5-5 with TRBJ2-1; no clear D gene. Between the trimmed V and J ends, which lost 0 bases and 2 bases, there was a span of 9 bases. The CDR3 consists of 15 residues. Germline-derived CDR1 and CDR2 are SGHKS and YYEKEE (reference sequence).